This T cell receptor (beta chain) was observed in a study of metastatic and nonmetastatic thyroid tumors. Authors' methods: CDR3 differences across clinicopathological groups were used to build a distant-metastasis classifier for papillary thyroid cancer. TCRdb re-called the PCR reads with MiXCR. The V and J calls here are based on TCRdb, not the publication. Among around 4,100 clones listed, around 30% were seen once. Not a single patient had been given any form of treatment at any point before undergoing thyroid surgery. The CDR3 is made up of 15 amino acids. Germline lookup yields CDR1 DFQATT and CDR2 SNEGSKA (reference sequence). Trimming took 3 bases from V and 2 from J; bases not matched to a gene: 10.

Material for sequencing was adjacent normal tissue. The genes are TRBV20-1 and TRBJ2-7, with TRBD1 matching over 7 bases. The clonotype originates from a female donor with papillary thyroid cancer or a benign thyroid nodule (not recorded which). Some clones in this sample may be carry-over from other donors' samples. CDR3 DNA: TGCAGTGCTAGGGGCCCGACAGGGCGAGCCTACGAGCAGTACTTC. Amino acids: CSARGPTGRAYEQYF.